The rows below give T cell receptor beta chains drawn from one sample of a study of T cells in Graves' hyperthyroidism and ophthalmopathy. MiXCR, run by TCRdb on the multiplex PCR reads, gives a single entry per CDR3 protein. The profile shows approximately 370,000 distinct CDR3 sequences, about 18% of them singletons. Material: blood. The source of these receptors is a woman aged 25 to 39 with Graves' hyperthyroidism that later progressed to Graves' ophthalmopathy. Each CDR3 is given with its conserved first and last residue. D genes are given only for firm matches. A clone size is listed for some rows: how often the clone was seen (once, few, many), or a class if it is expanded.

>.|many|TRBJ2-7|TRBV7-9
CASSLAPQGSSYEQYF
TGTGCCAGCAGCTTAGCGCCCCAGGGGAGCTCCTACGAGCAGTACTTC
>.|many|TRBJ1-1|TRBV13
CASSLGAMNTEAFF
TGTGCCAGCAGCTTAGGAGCAATGAACACTGAAGCTTTCTTT
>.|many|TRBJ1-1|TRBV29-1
CSVGGGYTEAFF
TGCAGCGTTGGAGGAGGGTATACTGAAGCTTTCTTT
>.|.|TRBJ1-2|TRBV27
CASSLLFGRINYGYTF
TGTGCCAGCAGTTTACTATTCGGACGGATTAACTATGGCTACACCTTC
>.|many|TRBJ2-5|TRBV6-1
CAGSPREASQETQYF
TGTGCCGGATCGCCCAGGGAGGCAAGCCAAGAGACCCAGTACTTC
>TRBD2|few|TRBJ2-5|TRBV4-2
CASSLPSGSGETQYF
TGTGCCAGCAGCCTACCTAGCGGGAGCGGAGAGACCCAGTACTTC
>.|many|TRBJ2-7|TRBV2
CASSLDPELYEQYF
TGTGCCAGCAGTTTGGACCCGGAGCTCTACGAGCAGTACTTC
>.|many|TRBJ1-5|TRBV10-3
CAVHRELNQPQHF
TGTGCCGTTCACAGGGAACTTAATCAGCCCCAGCATTTT
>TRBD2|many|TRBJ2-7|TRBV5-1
CASSLGGGSSYEQYF
TGCGCCAGCAGCTTGGGTGGCGGGAGCTCCTACGAGCAGTACTTC
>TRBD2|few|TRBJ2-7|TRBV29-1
CSVEDIRRGAGGGPTYEQYF
TGCAGCGTTGAAGATATAAGGCGGGGGGCGGGCGGGGGCCCAACCTACGAGCAGTACTTC
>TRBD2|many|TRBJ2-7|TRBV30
CAWARTSVISYEQYF
TGTGCCTGGGCACGCACTAGCGTTATTTCCTACGAGCAGTACTTC
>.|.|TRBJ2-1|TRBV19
CASSIEGAGAYNEQFF
TGTGCCAGTAGTATAGAGGGGGCAGGAGCCTACAATGAGCAGTTCTTC
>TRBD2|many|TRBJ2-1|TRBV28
CASSLPSGGDEQFF
TGTGCCAGCAGTTTACCTAGCGGGGGCGATGAGCAGTTCTTC
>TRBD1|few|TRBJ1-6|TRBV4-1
CASSQGDRVNSPLHF
TGCGCCAGCAGCCAAGGGGACAGGGTAAACTCACCCCTCCACTTT
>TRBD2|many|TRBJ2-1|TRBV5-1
CASGLAHNEQFF
TGCGCCAGTGGACTAGCGCACAATGAGCAGTTCTTC
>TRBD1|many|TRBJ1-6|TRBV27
CASSMGQLNSPLHF
TGTGCCAGCAGTATGGGACAGTTAAATTCACCCCTCCACTTT
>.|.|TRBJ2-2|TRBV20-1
CSAQDFSGRNTGELFF
TGCAGTGCCCAGGACTTTAGTGGGAGGAACACCGGGGAGCTGTTTTTT
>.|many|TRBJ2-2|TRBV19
CASRRGGAGELFF
TGTGCCAGCCGTCGAGGGGGGGCCGGGGAGCTGTTTTTT
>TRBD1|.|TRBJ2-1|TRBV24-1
CATSATGTGGNEQFF
TGTGCCACCAGTGCCACCGGGACAGGGGGCAATGAGCAGTTCTTC
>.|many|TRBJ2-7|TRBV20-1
CSAWKGGSYEQYF
TGCAGTGCTTGGAAGGGGGGCAGCTACGAGCAGTACTTC
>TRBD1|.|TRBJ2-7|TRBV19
CASSPDQRQGMGNEQYF
TGTGCCAGTAGCCCAGACCAACGACAGGGAATGGGGAATGAGCAGTACTTC
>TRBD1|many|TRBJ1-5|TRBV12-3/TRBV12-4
CASSPNRGSRRNQPQHF
TGTGCCAGCAGTCCTAACAGGGGGAGTCGGCGTAATCAGCCCCAGCATTTT
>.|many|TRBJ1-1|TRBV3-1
CASSQELGRNTEAFF
TGTGCCAGCAGCCAAGAACTAGGCAGGAACACTGAAGCTTTCTTT
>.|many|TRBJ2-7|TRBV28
CASSKPQGPYEQYF
TGTGCCAGCAGTAAACCGCAGGGCCCCTACGAGCAGTACTTC
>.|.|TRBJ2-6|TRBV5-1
CASSPGHSGANVLTF
TGCGCCAGCAGCCCAGGACACTCTGGGGCCAACGTCCTGACTTTC
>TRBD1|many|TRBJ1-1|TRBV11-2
CASSLTGGKEAFF
TGTGCCAGCAGCCTGACAGGGGGCAAGGAAGCTTTCTTT
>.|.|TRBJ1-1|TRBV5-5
CASSLAPGASTEAFF
TGTGCCAGCAGCTTGGCACCGGGGGCGAGCACTGAAGCTTTCTTT
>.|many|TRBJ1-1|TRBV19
CASSDGGERNTEAFF
TGTGCCAGTAGTGATGGCGGGGAGCGGAACACTGAAGCTTTCTTT
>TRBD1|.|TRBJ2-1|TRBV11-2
CASSARTGYPEQFF
TGTGCCAGCAGCGCAAGGACAGGGTATCCTGAGCAGTTCTTC
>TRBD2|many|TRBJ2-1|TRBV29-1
CSVDPVTSADEQFF
TGCAGCGTTGATCCCGTAACTAGCGCGGATGAGCAGTTCTTC
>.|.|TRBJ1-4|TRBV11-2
CASSLFQGEKLFF
TGTGCCAGCAGCTTATTCCAGGGTGAAAAACTGTTTTTT
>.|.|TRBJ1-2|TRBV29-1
CGVNLPRKYGYTF
TGCGGCGTGAATCTGCCCCGGAAGTATGGCTACACCTTC
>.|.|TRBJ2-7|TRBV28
CASGGAEQYF
TGTGCCAGTGGTGGAGCCGAGCAGTACTTC
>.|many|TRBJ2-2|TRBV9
CASSVGPGQGRELFF
TGTGCCAGCAGCGTAGGTCCCGGGCAGGGCCGGGAGCTGTTTTTT
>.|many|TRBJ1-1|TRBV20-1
CSPGSLNTEAFF
TGCAGTCCGGGCAGCTTGAACACTGAAGCTTTCTTT
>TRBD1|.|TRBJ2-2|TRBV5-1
CASSLGQGLATGELFF
TGCGCCAGCAGCTTGGGACAGGGGTTAGCCACCGGGGAGCTGTTTTTT
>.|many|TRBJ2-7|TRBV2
CASSEDYEQYF
TGTGCCAGCAGTGAAGACTACGAGCAGTACTTC
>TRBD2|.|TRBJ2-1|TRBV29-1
CSVDSRSGGSSYNEQFF
TGCAGCGTTGATTCAAGAAGCGGGGGGAGCTCCTACAATGAGCAGTTCTTC